The 4 T cell receptor beta chains in this list originate from one sample, sequenced in a study of control samples from healthy donors and cancer patients. The assay was immunoSEQ multiplex PCR, and TCRdb's table has in-frame clones only and misses some. The sample has some 100,000 clones; 79% are singletons. The sample was blood. Receptors originate from a woman aged 25-40 years in good health.

This chain connects TRBV7-8 to TRBJ2-1, with D maybe TRBD2 (6 bases). The CDR3 is 16 residues long. Trimming took 5 bases from V and 10 from J, leaving 24 bases between them. Germline V gene data show CDR1 as SGHVS and CDR2 as FQNEAQ. The CDR3 DNA is TGTGCCAGCAGCATGGGTGGCGGGGCCCTCAAGGAGGAGCAGTTCTTC. This sequence encodes CASSMGGGALKEEQFF. The complete variable domain, with remaining parts taken from reference TRBV7-8 and TRBJ2-1, reads GAGVSQSPRYKVAKRGQDVALRCDPISGHVSLFWYQQALGQGPEFLTYFQNEAQLDKSGLPSDRFFAERPEGSVSTLKIQRTQQEDSAVYLCASSMGGGALKEEQFFGPGTRLTVL.

The gene calls are TRBV19 and TRBJ2-4; 9 nucleotides match TRBD1. The germline V gene has CDR1 LNHDA and CDR2 SQIVND (reference sequence). The CDR3 runs to 13 residues. With V trimmed by 6 bases and J by 8 bases, 5 bases remained unmatched. The CDR3 DNA reads as TGTGCCAGTAGGGACAGGGGAGTGTACATTCAGTACTTC. This translates into CASRDRGVYIQYF. Together with reference TRBV19 and TRBJ2-4, the CDR3 gives the full variable domain: DGGITQSPKYLFRKEGQNVTLSCEQNLNHDAMYWYRQDPGQGLRLIYYSQIVNDFQKGDIAEGYSVSREKKESFPLTVTSAQKNPTAFYLCASRDRGVYIQYFGAGTRLSVL.

The rearrangement links TRBV30 to TRBJ2-2, with D possibly matching TRBD2 (6 bases). The V end was cut by 2 bases, the J end by 0 bases, with 10 bases between. From germline, CDR1 is GTSNPN and CDR2 SVGIG (reference sequence). The CDR3 totals 15 residues. DNA for the CDR3: TGTGCCTGGAGTAAAGGGGAGGCGAACACCGGGGAGCTGTTTTTT. Residues: CAWSKGEANTGELFF.

A few counts support this clone. The genes are TRBV12-5 and TRBJ2-7, with D uncertain. There are 10 residues in the CDR3. The germline V gene has CDR1 LGHNT and CDR2 FRNRAP. Between the trimmed V and J ends, which lost 5 bases and 4 bases, there was a span of 3 bases. CDR3 protein: CASGRYEQYF. The CDR3 DNA is TGTGCTAGTGGTCGATACGAGCAGTACTTC. Looking up the rest from reference TRBV12-5 and TRBJ2-7 gives the full variable domain: DARVTQTPRHKVTEMGQEVTMRCQPILGHNTVFWYRQTMMQGLELLAYFRNRAPLDDSGMPKDRFSAEMPDATLATLKIQPSEPRDSAVYFCASGRYEQYFGPGTRLTVT.